Listed below are T cell receptor beta chains from one sample, sequenced in a study of preoperative IRX-2 immunotherapy in early breast cancer. The method was immunoSEQ multiplex PCR; TCRdb's version includes in-frame clones alone and lacks a portion of them. The sample has 25,000 to 30,000 clones; about 90% are singletons. Collection of the sample occurred from a patient treated with IRX-2 immunotherapy. These TCRs come from a human donor with breast cancer. Both conserved end residues are part of each CDR3. A D gene is named only where the DNA matches it firmly. Clone size is given for some rows only: seen once, a few or many times, or a class if the clone is expanded.

d_call,v_call,j_call,clone_size,cdr3_aa,cdr3_nt
-,TRBV19,TRBJ1-2,-,CASSIGAGNYGYTF,TGTGCCAGTAGTATTGGGGCAGGTAACTATGGCTACACCTTC
-,TRBV27,TRBJ2-1,-,CASRKTDSSYNEQFF,TGTGCCAGCAGGAAGACAGACTCTTCCTACAATGAGCAGTTCTTC
TRBD2,TRBV5-4,TRBJ2-7,-,CASSFGGGASGRYEQYF,TGTGCCAGCAGCTTTGGGGGTGGGGCTAGCGGGAGGTACGAGCAGTACTTC
-,TRBV28,TRBJ2-5,-,CASSLTWRGPETQYF,TGTGCCAGCAGTCTCACGTGGAGGGGTCCAGAGACCCAGTACTTC
TRBD1,TRBV2,TRBJ1-2,-,CASSESLTGVWGYTF,TGTGCCAGCAGTGAGTCACTTACAGGGGTTTGGGGCTACACCTTC
TRBD2,TRBV11-2,TRBJ2-1,-,CASSLYGRAHNEQFF,TGTGCCAGCAGCTTATACGGGAGGGCCCACAATGAGCAGTTCTTC
TRBD1,TRBV28,TRBJ2-5,-,CATSRGQGRETQYF,TGTGCCACCTCACGGGGACAGGGCAGGGAGACCCAGTACTTC
-,TRBV5-4,TRBJ1-4,-,CASSFYATNEKLFF,TGTGCCAGCAGTTTTTATGCAACTAATGAAAAACTGTTTTTT
-,TRBV19,TRBJ2-7,-,CASSPRTVAYEQYF,TGTGCCAGTAGTCCAAGGACAGTTGCCTACGAGCAGTACTTC
-,TRBV7-9,TRBJ1-1,-,CASSLGGEWNTEAFF,TGTGCCAGCAGCTTAGGAGGGGAATGGAACACTGAAGCTTTCTTT
-,TRBV30,TRBJ1-2,once,CAWSVRAGTHYGYTF,TGTGCCTGGAGTGTACGCGCAGGGACGCACTATGGCTACACCTTC
-,TRBV10-3,TRBJ1-4,-,CAISEGLINEKLFF,TGTGCCATCAGTGAGGGGCTCATTAATGAAAAACTGTTTTTT
TRBD2,TRBV11-2,TRBJ2-1,-,CASIRLAGGLHEQFF,TGTGCCAGCATCCGACTAGCGGGAGGACTCCATGAGCAGTTCTTC
-,TRBV10-3,TRBJ2-7,-,CAILGEQYF,TGTGCCATCTTAGGCGAGCAGTACTTC
TRBD1,TRBV19,TRBJ1-2,-,CASSSRTGRDGYTF,TGTGCCAGTAGTTCCCGGACAGGGCGCGATGGCTACACCTTC
-,TRBV6-6,TRBJ1-1,-,CARALRVDTEAFF,TGTGCCAGGGCCTTGAGGGTCGACACTGAAGCTTTCTTT
-,TRBV6-4,TRBJ2-7,-,CASSGGEIYEQYF,TGTGCCAGCAGTGGGGGGGAGATTTACGAGCAGTACTTC
TRBD1,TRBV6-5,TRBJ2-7,once,CASSWGQDYEQYF,TGTGCCAGCAGTTGGGGACAGGACTACGAGCAGTACTTC
TRBD1,TRBV5-6,TRBJ1-6,-,CASSFTATGLRSPLHF,TGTGCCAGCAGCTTTACCGCGACAGGGTTACGTTCACCCCTCCACTTT
-,TRBV7-8,TRBJ1-4,-,CASSSSGLNEKLFF,TGTGCCAGCAGTTCCTCAGGCCTTAATGAAAAACTGTTTTTT
-,TRBV7-9,TRBJ2-5,-,CASSLEGTGTQYF,TGTGCCAGCAGCTTAGAGGGGACGGGGACCCAGTACTTC
TRBD2,TRBV29-1,TRBJ2-7,once,CSVKASGYEQYF,TGCAGCGTAAAGGCTAGCGGATACGAGCAGTACTTC
-,TRBV9,TRBJ2-7,-,CASSRGGAVSYEQYF,TGTGCCAGCAGCCGTGGGGGGGCTGTCTCCTACGAGCAGTACTTC
TRBD2,TRBV5-1,TRBJ2-3,once,CASSLGLAGSTDTQYF,TGCGCCAGCAGCTTGGGGCTAGCGGGAAGCACAGATACGCAGTATTTT
-,TRBV4-3,TRBJ1-1,-,CASSQDFPGWQTEAFF,TGCGCCAGCAGCCAAGATTTCCCAGGGTGGCAAACTGAAGCTTTCTTT
TRBD1,TRBV15,TRBJ2-4,-,CATSREGQGVNIQYF,TGTGCCACCAGCAGAGAAGGGCAGGGGGTAAACATTCAGTACTTC
-,TRBV6-5,TRBJ1-3,-,CASSQTALSGNTIYF,TGTGCCAGCAGTCAGACTGCCCTCTCTGGAAACACCATATATTTT
TRBD2,TRBV6-5,TRBJ2-7,once,CASSYWGTSGFYEQYF,TGTGCCAGCAGTTACTGGGGGACTAGCGGATTCTACGAGCAGTACTTC
-,TRBV19,TRBJ1-5,few,CASSTYRDNQPQHF,TGTGCCAGTAGTACCTACAGGGACAATCAGCCCCAGCATTTT
-,TRBV7-9,TRBJ1-2,once,CASSSREGNYRYTF,TGTGCCAGCAGCTCCAGGGAGGGGAATTATCGCTACACCTTC
-,TRBV10-3,TRBJ2-2,-,CAISESSGELFF,TGTGCCATCAGTGAGTCGAGCGGGGAGCTGTTTTTT
-,TRBV20-1,TRBJ2-1,-,CSAPVNNEQFF,TGCAGTGCCCCAGTAAACAATGAGCAGTTCTTC
-,TRBV9,TRBJ2-1,-,CASSALAGPYNEQFF,TGTGCCAGCAGCGCCTTGGCGGGCCCCTACAATGAGCAGTTCTTC
TRBD1,TRBV7-9,TRBJ2-1,once,CASSLYGDWTGEEYNEQFF,TGTGCCAGCAGCTTATATGGGGACTGGACAGGGGAAGAGTACAATGAGCAGTTCTTC
TRBD2,TRBV10-1,TRBJ2-3,-,CASSGSGAGTQYF,TGCGCCAGCAGTGGGAGCGGGGCCGGTACGCAGTATTTT
TRBD2,TRBV5-1,TRBJ2-5,once,CASSPGGGSETQYF,TGCGCCAGCAGCCCGGGCGGGGGATCAGAGACCCAGTACTTC
-,TRBV18,TRBJ2-1,-,CASSLTGGRADNEQFF,TGTGCCAGCTCCCTCACGGGGGGCCGTGCTGACAATGAGCAGTTCTTC
TRBD1,TRBV27,TRBJ2-2,-,CASSQDRSNTGELFF,TGTGCCAGCAGCCAGGACAGGTCGAACACCGGGGAGCTGTTTTTT
-,TRBV18,TRBJ1-2,few,CASSPPDSGPLSGYTF,TGTGCCAGCTCACCCCCGGACAGTGGGCCGCTATCTGGCTACACCTTC
TRBD1,TRBV5-6,TRBJ2-5,-,CASSSMMDREETQYF,TGTGCCAGCAGCTCGATGATGGACAGGGAAGAGACCCAGTACTTC
TRBD1,TRBV13,TRBJ2-7,-,CASSKETGGEQYF,TGTGCCAGCAGCAAAGAGACAGGGGGAGAGCAGTACTTC
-,TRBV2,TRBJ2-7,-,CASSAYQGYEQYF,TGTGCCAGCAGTGCGTACCAAGGCTACGAGCAGTACTTC